These 10 T cell receptor beta chains came from one sample sequenced in a study of T cell responses to AZD1222 COVID-19 vaccine. The data were produced by immunoSEQ multiplex PCR, yet TCRdb's version contains in-frame clones alone and is incomplete. The sample holds approximately 89,000 clones, roughly 84% seen once. The source material was peripheral blood, sampled on day 0 of AZD1222 vaccination. These TCRs come from an adult in good health.

The chain recombines TRBV24-1 with TRBJ2-2; D gene unclear. This CDR3 spans 14 amino acids. The germline V gene has CDR1 KGHDR and CDR2 SFDVKD. Trimming took 1 base from V and 4 from J, leaving 6 bases between them. The CDR3 DNA is TGTGCCACCAGTGATTTAACGGGCACCGGGGAGCTGTTTTTT. It encodes CATSDLTGTGELFF.

The chain joins TRBV3-1 (or the pseudogene TRBV3-2) to TRBJ2-7, with 7 bases that match TRBD1. Germline CDR1 is LGHDT and CDR2 is YNNKEL (reference sequence). The ends lost 4 bases at V and 3 bases at J; junction bases unmatched: 6. The length of the CDR3 is 14 residues. CDR3 nucleotide sequence: TGTGCCAGCAGCCCCGCAACAGGGGACTACGAGCAGTACTTC. Translating gives CASSPATGDYEQYF.

V gene TRBV4-1 combines with J gene TRBJ1-1; TRBD1 matches at 9 bases. V was pared by 1 base and J by 0 bases, with 0 bases of the junction left unmatched. This CDR3 comprises 15 residues. Germline CDR1 and CDR2: MGHRA and YSYEKL. The CDR3 protein is CASSQGDRVNTEAFF. CDR3 coding DNA: TGCGCCAGCAGCCAAGGGGACAGGGTGAACACTGAAGCTTTCTTT.

V gene TRBV6-5 combines with J gene TRBJ2-1; perhaps TRBD2 as D (5 bases). V gave up 6 bases and J gave up 5 bases, with 17 bases separating them. Per germline, CDR1 MNHEY and CDR2 SVGAGI. The CDR3 is 15 residues long. The CDR3 region is CASRLGLALNNEQFF. The CDR3 DNA follows: TGTGCCAGCAGACTCGGACTGGCATTGAACAATGAGCAGTTCTTC.

There are a few counts of this clone. J is TRBJ2-4 and V is TRBV4-1, with D maybe TRBD1 (6 bases). The CDR3 length is 16 residues. Trimming removed 0 bases at V and 2 bases at J, with 11 bases between. CDR1 is MGHRA, CDR2 YSYEKL, per germline. The CDR3 nucleotides read TGCGCCAGCAGCCAAGACCGAACAGGGACCAAAAACATTCAGTACTTC. Translated: CASSQDRTGTKNIQYF.

The chain employs TRBV6-5 and TRBJ1-4; D is ambiguous. V gave up 6 bases and J gave up 0 bases, with 8 bases separating them. The germline CDR1 and CDR2 sequences are MNHEY and SVGAGI. The CDR3 consists of 14 residues. CDR3 sequence: CASRRLATNEKLFF. CDR3 coding DNA: TGTGCCAGCAGGCGACTGGCAACTAATGAAAAACTGTTTTTT.

This sequence joins TRBV30 and TRBJ1-2; 8 nucleotides agree with TRBD1. V gave up 2 bases and J gave up 4 bases; unmatched junction bases: 6. This CDR3 spans 14 amino acids. Germline CDR1 and CDR2: GTSNPN and SVGIG (reference sequence). The CDR3 loop reads CAWSKGQAFYGYTF. The CDR3 coding sequence is TGTGCCTGGAGTAAGGGACAGGCGTTCTATGGCTACACCTTC.

The chain uses TRBV6-2 or TRBV6-3 and TRBJ1-6; TRBD1 is a possible D gene (5 bases). Germline V lookup: CDR1 MNHEY, CDR2 SVGEGT. This CDR3 is built from 14 residues. Trimming removed 4 bases from V and 7 bases from J, with 11 bases in between. This CDR3 is CASSLDRGNSPLHF. CDR3 sequence (DNA): TGTGCCAGCAGTTTAGACAGAGGAAATTCACCCCTCCACTTT.

The chain is built from TRBV7-9 and TRBJ1-2, with D perhaps matching TRBD1 (5 bases). Between the trimmed V and J ends, which lost 5 bases and 4 bases, there was a span of 11 bases. This CDR3 has 13 residues. Germline loops: CDR1 SEHNR, CDR2 FQNEAQ (reference sequence). The CDR3 DNA reads TGTGCCAGCAGCCGGGACGGGGCCTATGGCTACACCTTC. It translates to CASSRDGAYGYTF.

V usage is TRBV6-1 and J usage is TRBJ2-1; 10 bases are a match to TRBD2. The V gene end was trimmed by 4 bases and the J gene end by 10 bases; junction bases not matched to a gene: 13. The CDR3 is 16 amino acids. Germline-derived CDR1 and CDR2 are MNHNS and SASEGT. The CDR3 nucleotides read TGTGCCAGCAGTGCGCCTAGCGGGGGCCCTGGCTGGGAGCAGTTCTTC. Translating it yields CASSAPSGGPGWEQFF.